This T cell receptor (beta chain) was identified during a study of identical twins (dated by TCRdb to the mid-2010s). About the full investigation: TCR alpha and beta repertoires from monozygotic twins, unrelated adults of various ages and cord blood were deep-sequenced to test whether fetal clonotypes persist. To rule out contamination, the twin experiments were replicated at different times with different library preparation protocols.

Here is what the overall study found, with its caveats: Because the same donors could not be followed over many years, the conclusions depended on cross-sectional statistical analysis. Fewer insertions were carried by abundant cord blood beta clonotypes, a similar but weaker trend appeared in young adult naive repertoires, and no such trend appeared in memory repertoires. Compared with coincidental sharing between unrelated individuals, out-of-frame TCR alpha sequences shared between twins showed an excess of sequences with low generation probability. Recombination models systematically underestimated out-of-frame TCR alpha sharing in monozygotic twins but agreed with sharing between unrelated individuals. Zero-insertion analyses could be partly confounded by invariant T cells such as MAIT and iNKT, although diverse VJ usage argued against such confounding for most clonotypes. In beta out-of-frame sequences, excess twin sharing was weaker, because having fewer shared sequences lowered the signal-to-noise ratio.

Only healthy Caucasian donors were included. The twin cohort comprised three pairs of female monozygotic twins, all aged about 18 to 29 years. Using Miltenyi CD45RO+ enrichment and human naive T-cell isolation kits, memory (CD45RO+) and naive T cells were isolated from PBMC. The protocol used for the library was 5' RACE. TCRdb records Illumina HiSeq 2000 as the sequencer. A universal primer binding site was added through template switching, and the final cDNA carried a unique molecular identifier so that TCR cDNA molecules could be counted accurately. Specific primers in the conserved constant-segment region were used to synthesize first-strand cDNA for TCR alpha and beta chains. To control for contamination, every cDNA library was double barcoded, receiving both a SMART-Mk sample barcode and Illumina barcodes. TruSeq adapter sequences, together with Illumina sample barcodes, were added in two successive PCR steps. TCR alpha and beta cDNA libraries were sequenced on the Illumina HiSeq platform with custom primers. The authors processed their data as follows. Unique molecular identifiers were extracted from raw reads with MiGEC, and CDR3 positions were determined with MiXCR. For each individual, recombination models were inferred using an EM algorithm with the repgenHMM and IGoR tools. Shared clonotypes were analyzed with the tcR package in R, and sharing was normalized by the product of cloneset sizes. Out-of-frame nonproductive sequences were analyzed to study raw recombination free of thymic and clonal selection effects. Starting from the raw public reads, TCRdb applied fastp trimming at Q25, assembled clones with MiXCR and retained in-frame beta chains. CDR3 protein sequences are deduplicated, and each keeps its most common genes and DNA. The V and J calls were determined by TCRdb, not by the authors. The sample table lists approximately 280,000 distinct CDR3 sequences, around 8.8% of them with a count of one. The ten most abundant clones make up roughly 2.1% of the sample.

From the germline V gene, CDR1 is SGHRS and CDR2 is YFSETQ. The CDR3 measures 13 amino acids from cysteine to phenylalanine. Solely the CDR3 DNA is kept, with 39 bases framed from the first base. Cut back by 0 bases and 1 base, the V and J ends lie 4 bases apart. In its sample, this clonotype was seen a few times. Its recognized antigen is unknown. Base qualities are not provided; no much larger clone lies one nucleotide away. This sample was shared with a second study, whose subject was yellow fever vaccine responses in identical twins. From the second report: The T cell response to vaccination in identical twins was reported by the authors to appear partly convergent and partly personalized. The study precisely tracked vaccine-responding T cell clones in identical twins.

The chain is assembled from TRBV5-1 and TRBJ2-5, with the D segment identity uncertain. This sequence was found in a woman younger than 30 in good health. Sequenced input: memory (CD45RO+) T cells sorted from blood. The cell subset or site tag for this specimen amounts to: CD45RO+ enriched T cells. The CDR3 loop reads CASSLDPQETQYF. The DNA reads as follows: TGCGCCAGCAGCTTGGATCCCCAAGAGACCCAGTACTTC.